Listed below are T cell receptor beta chains from one sample, sequenced in a study of OX40 agonist ivuxolimab in advanced cancers. Libraries were prepared by immunoSEQ multiplex PCR; TCRdb keeps only in-frame clonotypes and omits some of them. The data show around 16,000 clones, 75% to 90% seen once. The specimen was CD4+ or CD8+ T cells sorted from blood, collected in a trial of the OX40 agonist ivuxolimab. Receptor source: an adult with an advanced solid tumor such as melanoma, head and neck, liver or kidney cancer. Each CDR3 is given with its conserved first and last residue. The D gene is left open where the match is weak. Clone sizes are given selectively: once, few, many, or a class where the clone is expanded.

J gene,clone size,D gene,V gene,CDR3 DNA,CDR3 protein
TRBJ2-3,-,-,TRBV5-1,TGCGCCAGCAGCATCACCGGCGGCTTTAGCACAGATACGCAGTATTTT,CASSITGGFSTDTQYF
TRBJ2-7,-,-,TRBV30,TGTGCCTGGAGTGTACTGGCATACGAGCAGTACTTC,CAWSVLAYEQYF
TRBJ2-3,-,-,TRBV29-1,TGCAGCGTTGATGGAGTCTATAGCACAGATACGCAGTATTTT,CSVDGVYSTDTQYF
TRBJ2-2,-,-,TRBV7-2,TGTGCCAGCAGCATCTCCGGGAGAACCGGGGAGCTGTTTTTT,CASSISGRTGELFF
TRBJ2-1,-,-,TRBV6-5,TGTGCCAGCAGTTACGGCGGAGGCTCCTACAATGAGCAGTTCTTC,CASSYGGGSYNEQFF
TRBJ1-1,-,-,TRBV6-1,TGTGCCAGCAGTGAGGCAGCCAGTTCGCCAGCTTTCTTT,CASSEAASSPAFF
TRBJ2-7,once,-,TRBV5-1,TGCGCCAGCAGCCGGGGATCGAGCGGAGAGCAGTACTTC,CASSRGSSGEQYF
TRBJ2-3,-,-,TRBV7-6,TGTGCCAGCAGCGGAAATCTAGGACGGGAAGCTACGCAGTATTTT,CASSGNLGREATQYF
TRBJ2-1,-,-,TRBV10-3,TGTGCCATCAACCGGGACCCAAATTCCGAGCAGTTCTTC,CAINRDPNSEQFF
TRBJ2-4,-,-,TRBV10-1,TGCGCCAGCAGTGACTCAGGGGCAGAAAACATTCAGTACTTC,CASSDSGAENIQYF
TRBJ1-1,few,-,TRBV5-1,TGCGCCAGCAGCGGAAACGGTGGGTACACTGAAGCTTTCTTT,CASSGNGGYTEAFF
TRBJ2-7,-,TRBD1,TRBV11-2,TGTGCCAGCACCCCGACAGGGGGCCCCTACGAGCAGTACTTC,CASTPTGGPYEQYF
TRBJ1-1,once,-,TRBV5-4,TGTGCCAGCAGCTTGGGGAGCGGCTTAGGCACTGAAGCTTTCTTT,CASSLGSGLGTEAFF
TRBJ2-2,-,-,TRBV7-2,TGTGCCAGCAGCTTGAAAAGCGGGTCGAACACCGGGGAGCTGTTTTTT,CASSLKSGSNTGELFF
TRBJ1-2,once,TRBD1,TRBV28,TGTGCCAGCAGTCAGGGGGCCCTCTATGGCTACACCTTC,CASSQGALYGYTF
TRBJ2-7,once,TRBD1,TRBV7-8,TGTGCCAGCAGCTTAGTCGGGACAGGGGGCATGGAGCAGTACTTC,CASSLVGTGGMEQYF
TRBJ2-5,-,TRBD2,TRBV5-4,TGTGCCAGCAGTCGGACTAGCGGGAGCTTAATAGAGACCCAGTACTTC,CASSRTSGSLIETQYF
TRBJ2-5,-,-,TRBV4-1,TGCGCCAGCAGCCGGGAACTAGCCCAAGAGACCCAGTACTTC,CASSRELAQETQYF
TRBJ2-3,-,-,TRBV29-1,TGCAGCGTTGGGGGCCAGGGGGGTGCTACGCAGTATTTT,CSVGGQGGATQYF
TRBJ1-5,-,-,TRBV15,TGTGCCACCAGCAGACAAAACGCCGATCAGCCCCAGCATTTT,CATSRQNADQPQHF
TRBJ2-3,-,-,TRBV5-1,TGCGCCAGCAGCTTGTCTCTAGATACCACAGATACGCAGTATTTT,CASSLSLDTTDTQYF
TRBJ1-6,-,-,TRBV6-6,TGTGCCAGCAGGGACACCGTCAATTCACCCCTCCACTTT,CASRDTVNSPLHF
TRBJ2-5,-,TRBD2,TRBV10-3,TGTGCCATCAGCCCGGGACTAGCGGGTGAGACCCAGTACTTC,CAISPGLAGETQYF
TRBJ2-7,-,-,TRBV6-5,TGTGCCAGCAGTCCCCTTCTTAGGGCGGCGGACGAGCAGTACTTC,CASSPLLRAADEQYF
TRBJ2-3,-,TRBD2,TRBV28,TGTGCCAGCACCCTAGGACTAGCGGGGAACACAGATACGCAGTATTTT,CASTLGLAGNTDTQYF
TRBJ2-5,-,TRBD2,TRBV7-2,TGTGCCAGCAGCTTACCTAGCGGGTCTCAAGAGACCCAGTACTTC,CASSLPSGSQETQYF
TRBJ2-1,-,TRBD1,TRBV5-1,TGCGCCAGCAGCTTGGCCTCGACAGGGTTAAAGGAGCAGTTCTTC,CASSLASTGLKEQFF
TRBJ2-4,few,-,TRBV15,TGTGCCACCAGCAGAGACTTGGGACCGCCCAAAAACATTCAGTACTTC,CATSRDLGPPKNIQYF
TRBJ2-1,-,TRBD2,TRBV19,TGTGCCAGTATGTCTAGCGGGACTTTGTTTAATGAGCAGTTCTTC,CASMSSGTLFNEQFF
TRBJ2-5,-,TRBD2,TRBV15,TGTGCCACCAGCTGGACTAGCGGGAGTGAGACCCAGTACTTC,CATSWTSGSETQYF
TRBJ2-1,-,TRBD2,TRBV28,TGTGCCAGCAGTTCCTCCGGGACTAGCGGGAGGAATAATGAGCAGTTCTTC,CASSSSGTSGRNNEQFF
TRBJ2-5,-,-,TRBV5-1,TGCGCCAGCAGGCCTTCCGGACAGCCCAAAGAGACCCAGTACTTC,CASRPSGQPKETQYF
TRBJ1-4,-,TRBD1,TRBV28,TGTGCCAGCAGTCCACCATCAGGGGGAGGGAAACTGTTTTTT,CASSPPSGGGKLFF
TRBJ1-4,-,-,TRBV5-6,TGTGCCAGCAGCGAAGGGACGTCGGAAAAACTGTTTTTT,CASSEGTSEKLFF
TRBJ1-2,-,-,TRBV6-1,TGTGCCAGCAGTGAAGCAGGGGCGCGCTACACCTTC,CASSEAGARYTF
TRBJ2-7,-,TRBD2,TRBV6-1,TGTGCCAGCAGCCTTTACGGAGCGGGACCCTACGAGCAGTACTTC,CASSLYGAGPYEQYF
TRBJ2-3,few,TRBD2,TRBV27,TGTGCCAGCAGTTTATTTGGGACTACTGTCAACACAGATACGCAGTATTTT,CASSLFGTTVNTDTQYF
TRBJ2-6,-,TRBD1,TRBV10-3,TGTGCCATCAGTGCCCTAAGTCCCGGGACAGGGTCTGGGGCCAACGTCCTGACTTTC,CAISALSPGTGSGANVLTF
TRBJ1-2,-,-,TRBV4-1,TGCGCCAGCAGCCAAGATGGCCCGCTGGGGTATGGCTACACCTTC,CASSQDGPLGYGYTF
TRBJ1-2,once,-,TRBV30,TGTGCCTGGAGTGTGAGCCGGACACCGACCAGCCTAGCTAACTATGGCTACACCTTC,CAWSVSRTPTSLANYGYTF
TRBJ2-7,-,-,TRBV7-2,TGTGCCAGCAGCTTAATAGGCATCGGACACGAGCAGTACTTC,CASSLIGIGHEQYF
TRBJ2-7,-,-,TRBV9,TGTGCCAGCAGCGTAGCAGCTACGGGGGAGGCCGAGCAGTACTTC,CASSVAATGEAEQYF
TRBJ2-7,-,TRBD1,TRBV5-6,TGTGCCAGCAGCTTGGCGACAGGGATCTACGAGCAGTACTTC,CASSLATGIYEQYF
TRBJ2-3,-,TRBD2,TRBV7-3,TGTGCCAGCAGCTTAACGGCGACTAGCGGGTCGGTCACAGATACGCAGTATTTT,CASSLTATSGSVTDTQYF
TRBJ1-1,-,-,TRBV30,TGTGCCGGGGCCAACGAAAACACTGAAGCTTTCTTT,CAGANENTEAFF
TRBJ2-1,-,-,TRBV13,TGTGCCAGCAGCCCCCCCCATCCATATGAGCAGTTCTTC,CASSPPHPYEQFF
TRBJ1-3,-,TRBD1,TRBV7-2,TGTGCCACGGACAGGGTTGGAAACACCATATATTTT,CATDRVGNTIYF
TRBJ2-2,few,TRBD2,TRBV10-3,TGTGCCAGTCGCCCGCTAGCGGGAGGACAGAACACCGGGGAGCTGTTTTTT,CASRPLAGGQNTGELFF
TRBJ1-1,-,TRBD1,TRBV7-6,TGTGCCAGCAGCCATGACAGGGGTGAAGCTTTCTTT,CASSHDRGEAFF
TRBJ1-1,-,-,TRBV6-1,TGTGCCAGCAGTGAACAGACCATGAACACTGAAGCTTTCTTT,CASSEQTMNTEAFF
TRBJ1-5,-,TRBD1,TRBV15,TGTGCCACCAGCAAAGACAGGGGGCGATTAACGGATCAGCCCCAGCATTTT,CATSKDRGRLTDQPQHF
TRBJ2-7,-,TRBD2,TRBV7-9,TGTGCCAGCAGCTCACTAGCGTCCTACGAGCAGTACTTC,CASSSLASYEQYF